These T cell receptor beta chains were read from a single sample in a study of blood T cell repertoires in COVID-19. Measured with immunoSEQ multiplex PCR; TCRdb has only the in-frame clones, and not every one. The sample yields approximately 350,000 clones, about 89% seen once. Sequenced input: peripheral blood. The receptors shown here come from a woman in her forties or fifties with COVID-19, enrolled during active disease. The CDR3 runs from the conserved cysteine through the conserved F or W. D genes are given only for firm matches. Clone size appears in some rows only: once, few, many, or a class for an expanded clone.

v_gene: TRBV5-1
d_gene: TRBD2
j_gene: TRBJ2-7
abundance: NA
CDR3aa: CASSRGTGGVGTSGSVYEQYF
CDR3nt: TGCGCCAGCAGCCGCGGGACAGGGGGCGTTGGGACTAGCGGGAGTGTCTACGAGCAGTACTTC

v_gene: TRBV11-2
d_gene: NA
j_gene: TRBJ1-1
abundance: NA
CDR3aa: CASSRIQGWEAFF
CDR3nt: TGTGCCAGCAGCCGAATACAGGGATGGGAAGCTTTCTTT

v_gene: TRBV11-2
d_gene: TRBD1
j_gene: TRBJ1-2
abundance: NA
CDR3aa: CASSLGRTGDDHGYTF
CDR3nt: TGTGCCAGCAGCTTAGGAAGGACAGGAGATGATCATGGCTACACCTTC

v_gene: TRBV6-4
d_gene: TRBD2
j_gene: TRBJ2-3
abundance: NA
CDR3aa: CASPQLAGYTDTQYF
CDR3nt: TGTGCCAGCCCTCAACTAGCGGGGTACACAGATACGCAGTATTTT

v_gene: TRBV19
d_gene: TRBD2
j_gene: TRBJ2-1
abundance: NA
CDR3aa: CASSKASGRDNEQFF
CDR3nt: TGTGCCAGTAGTAAGGCTAGCGGGAGGGACAATGAGCAGTTCTTC

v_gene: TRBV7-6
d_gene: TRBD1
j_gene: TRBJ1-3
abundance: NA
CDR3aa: CASSLDRNSGNTIYF
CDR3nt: TGTGCCAGCAGCTTGGACAGGAACTCTGGAAACACCATATATTTT

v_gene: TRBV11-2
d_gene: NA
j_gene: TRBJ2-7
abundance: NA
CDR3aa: CASSLSQDSRYF
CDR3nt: TGTGCCAGCAGCCTCTCACAGGACAGTAGGTACTTC

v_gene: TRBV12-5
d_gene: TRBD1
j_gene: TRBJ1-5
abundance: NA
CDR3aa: CASGLAGTGPYSNQPQHF
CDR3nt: TGTGCTAGTGGTTTGGCCGGGACAGGCCCTTATAGCAATCAGCCCCAGCATTTT

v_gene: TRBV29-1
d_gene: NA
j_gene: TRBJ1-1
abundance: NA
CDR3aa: CSVDRGFEAFF
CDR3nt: TGCAGCGTTGATCGGGGGTTTGAAGCTTTCTTT

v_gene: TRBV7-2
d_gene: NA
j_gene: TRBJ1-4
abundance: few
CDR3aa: CASSPQRANEKLFF
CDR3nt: TGTGCCAGCAGCCCGCAGCGTGCTAATGAAAAACTGTTTTTT

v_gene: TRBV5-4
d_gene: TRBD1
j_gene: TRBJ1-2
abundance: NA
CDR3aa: CASSLDGRGVKTYGYTF
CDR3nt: TGTGCCAGCAGCTTGGACGGCAGGGGGGTGAAAACCTATGGCTACACCTTC

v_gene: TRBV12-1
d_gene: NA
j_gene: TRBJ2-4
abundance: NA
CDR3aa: CASTVAEWTPLAKNIQYF
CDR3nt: TGTGCCAGCACCGTCGCCGAATGGACACCTCTAGCCAAAAACATTCAGTACTTC

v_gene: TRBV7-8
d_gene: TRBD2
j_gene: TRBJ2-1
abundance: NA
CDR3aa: CASSISGTYNEQFF
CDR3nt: TGTGCCAGCAGCATTAGCGGGACGTACAATGAGCAGTTCTTC

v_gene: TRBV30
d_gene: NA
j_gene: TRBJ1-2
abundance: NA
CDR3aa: CAWSVQADFYGYTF
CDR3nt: TGTGCCTGGAGTGTACAAGCAGACTTCTATGGCTACACCTTC

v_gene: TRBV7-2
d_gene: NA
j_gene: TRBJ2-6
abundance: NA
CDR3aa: CASSREGVYSGANVLTF
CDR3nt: TGTGCCAGCAGCCGTGAGGGGGTCTATTCTGGGGCCAACGTCCTGACTTTC

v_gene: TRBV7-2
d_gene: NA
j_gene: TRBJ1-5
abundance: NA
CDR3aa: CASSLDRQPQHF
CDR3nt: TGTGCCAGCAGCTTAGATAGACAGCCCCAGCATTTT

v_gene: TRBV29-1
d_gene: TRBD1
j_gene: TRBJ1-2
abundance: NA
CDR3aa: CSYRDSFSYGYTF
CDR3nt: TGCAGTTACCGGGACAGCTTTAGCTATGGCTACACCTTC

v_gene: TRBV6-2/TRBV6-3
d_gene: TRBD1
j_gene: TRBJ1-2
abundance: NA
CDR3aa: CASSYAGTGGPYGYTF
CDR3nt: TGTGCCAGCAGTTATGCCGGGACAGGGGGTCCCTATGGCTACACCTTC

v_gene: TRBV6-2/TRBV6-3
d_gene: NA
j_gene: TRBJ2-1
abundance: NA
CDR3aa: CASSYSTPYNEQFF
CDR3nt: TGTGCCAGCAGTTACTCGACTCCCTACAATGAGCAGTTCTTC

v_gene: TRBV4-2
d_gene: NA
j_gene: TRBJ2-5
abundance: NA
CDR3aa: CASSQTFAGQETQYF
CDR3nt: TGTGCCAGCAGCCAAACGTTCGCGGGGCAAGAGACCCAGTACTTC

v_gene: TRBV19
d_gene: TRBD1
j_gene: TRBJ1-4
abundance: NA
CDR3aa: CASSIRDRANEKLFF
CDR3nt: TGTGCCAGTAGTATCCGGGACAGGGCTAATGAAAAACTGTTTTTT

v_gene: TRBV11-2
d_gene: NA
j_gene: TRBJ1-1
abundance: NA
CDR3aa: CASSLGGNTEAFF
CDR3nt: TGTGCCAGCAGCTTAGGAGGGAACACTGAAGCTTTCTTT

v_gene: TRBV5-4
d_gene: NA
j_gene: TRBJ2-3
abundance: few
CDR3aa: CASSFADTQYF
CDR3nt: TGTGCCAGCAGCTTCGCAGATACGCAGTATTTT

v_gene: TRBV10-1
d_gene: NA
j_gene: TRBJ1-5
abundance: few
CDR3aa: CASSESVAPGQPQHF
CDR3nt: TGCGCCAGCAGTGAGTCTGTGGCCCCTGGTCAGCCCCAGCATTTT

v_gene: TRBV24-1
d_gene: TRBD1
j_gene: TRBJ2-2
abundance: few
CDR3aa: CATRGQGATGELFF
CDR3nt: TGTGCCACCAGGGGACAGGGGGCGACAGGGGAGCTGTTTTTT

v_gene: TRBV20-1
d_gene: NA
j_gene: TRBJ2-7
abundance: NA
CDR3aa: CSALGSGEQYF
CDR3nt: TGCAGTGCCCTAGGATCGGGCGAGCAGTACTTC

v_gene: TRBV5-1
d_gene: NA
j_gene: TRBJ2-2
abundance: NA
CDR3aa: CASSLAITANTGELFF
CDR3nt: TGCGCCAGCAGCTTGGCCATCACAGCGAACACCGGGGAGCTGTTTTTT

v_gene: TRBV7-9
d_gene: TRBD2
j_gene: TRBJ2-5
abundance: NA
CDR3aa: CASSINSGSAETQYF
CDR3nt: TGTGCCAGCAGCATAAATAGCGGGAGTGCGGAGACCCAGTACTTC

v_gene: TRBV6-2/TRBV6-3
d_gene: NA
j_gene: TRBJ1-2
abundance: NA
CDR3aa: CASSLRGSTGYTF
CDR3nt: TGTGCCAGCAGCCTCAGGGGTTCTACTGGCTACACCTTC

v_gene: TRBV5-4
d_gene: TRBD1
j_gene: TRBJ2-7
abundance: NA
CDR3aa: CASSPGQGLSYEQYF
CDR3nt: TGTGCCAGCAGCCCAGGACAGGGATTATCCTACGAGCAGTACTTC

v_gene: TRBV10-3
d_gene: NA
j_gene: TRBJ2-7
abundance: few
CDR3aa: CAISVGLGLKSYEQYF
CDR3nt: TGTGCCATCAGTGTAGGTCTGGGACTGAAATCCTACGAGCAGTACTTC

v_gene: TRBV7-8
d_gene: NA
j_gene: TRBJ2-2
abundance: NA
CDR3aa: CASSLFPGETGELFF
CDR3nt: TGTGCCAGCAGCTTATTTCCTGGGGAGACCGGGGAGCTGTTTTTT

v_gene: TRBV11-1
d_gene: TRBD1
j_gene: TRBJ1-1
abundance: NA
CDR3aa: CASKQGALGSEAFF
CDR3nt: TGTGCCAGCAAACAGGGGGCGCTCGGCTCTGAAGCTTTCTTT

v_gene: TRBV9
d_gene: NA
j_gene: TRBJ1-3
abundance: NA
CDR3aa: CASSVDRPGRNTIYF
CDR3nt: TGTGCCAGCAGCGTAGACAGACCCGGTCGAAACACCATATATTTT

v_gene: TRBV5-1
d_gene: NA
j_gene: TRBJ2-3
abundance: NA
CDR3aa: CASSWTKDTQYF
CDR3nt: TGCGCCAGCAGCTGGACAAAAGATACGCAGTATTTT

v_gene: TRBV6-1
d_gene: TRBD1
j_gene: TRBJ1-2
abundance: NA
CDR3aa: CASSELRGYGYTF
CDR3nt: TGTGCCAGCAGTGAACTCAGGGGGTACGGCTACACCTTC

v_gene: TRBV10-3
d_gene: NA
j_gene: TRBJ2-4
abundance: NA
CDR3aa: CAISESIGGAKNIQYF
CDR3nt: TGTGCCATCAGTGAGAGTATCGGGGGAGCCAAAAACATTCAGTACTTC

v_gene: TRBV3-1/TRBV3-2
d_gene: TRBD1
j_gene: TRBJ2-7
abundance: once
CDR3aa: CASSQSRTGGPYEQYF
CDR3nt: TGTGCCAGCAGCCAAAGCCGGACAGGGGGCCCCTACGAGCAGTACTTC

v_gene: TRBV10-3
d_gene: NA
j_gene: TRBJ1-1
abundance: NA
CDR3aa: CAITTGSYTEAFF
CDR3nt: TGTGCCATCACTACAGGGAGTTACACTGAAGCTTTCTTT

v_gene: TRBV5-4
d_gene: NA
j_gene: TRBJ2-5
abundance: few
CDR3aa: CASSSAGLQETQYF
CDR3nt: TGTGCCAGCAGCTCCGCCGGTCTCCAAGAGACCCAGTACTTC

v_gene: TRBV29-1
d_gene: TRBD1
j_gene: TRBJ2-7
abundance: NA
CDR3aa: CSVREGQGAYEQYF
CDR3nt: TGCAGCGTCCGCGAAGGACAGGGGGCCTACGAGCAGTACTTC

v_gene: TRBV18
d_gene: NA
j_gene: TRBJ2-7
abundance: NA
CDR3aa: CASSPIADSSYEQYF
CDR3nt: TGTGCCAGCTCACCTATTGCGGACAGCTCCTACGAGCAGTACTTC

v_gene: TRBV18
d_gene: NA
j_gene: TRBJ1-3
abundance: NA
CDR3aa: CASSLRDFSGNTIYF
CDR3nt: TGTGCCAGCTCACTAAGGGACTTCTCTGGAAACACCATATATTTT

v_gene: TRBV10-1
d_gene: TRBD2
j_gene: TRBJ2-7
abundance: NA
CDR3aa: CASSPAGVKEQYF
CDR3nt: TGCGCCAGCAGTCCAGCGGGAGTTAAAGAGCAGTACTTC

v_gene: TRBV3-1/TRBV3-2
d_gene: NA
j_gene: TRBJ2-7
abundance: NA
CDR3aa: CASSTGVDYEQYF
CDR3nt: TGTGCCAGCAGCACCGGAGTCGACTACGAGCAGTACTTC